The source of this TCR beta chain is a study of identical twins. The study's findings and limits: Analyses of zero insertions could, in part, be confounded by invariant MAIT and iNKT cells. Clonotypes of the beta chain that were abundant in cord blood carried fewer insertions (memory repertoires showed none).

Donors uniformly comprised healthy Caucasians. CDR1 and CDR2 from the germline V gene are DFQATT and SNEGSKA (reference sequence). The CDR3 totals 14 residues. As regards this clonotype: The target antigen is unknown.

A universal primer site was added by template switching, and unique molecular identifiers were carried by the cDNA. TCRdb reprocessed the 5' RACE reads via MiXCR and lists one record per CDR3 protein. The sample holds some 1,700,000 distinct CDR3 sequences; less than 35% are singletons and the top ten take 0.25% to 0.3%. The rearrangement uses TRBV20-1 and TRBJ2-5; 7 bases fit TRBD2. The J call may be faulty, since TRBJ2-7 better matches the DNA end. Sequencing used cord blood. The sequence came from a newborn girl in good health. CDR3 amino acids: CSAQQAGRRGEQYF. The CDR3 coding sequence is TGCAGTGCTCAGCAAGCGGGACGGCGGGGCGAGCAGTACTTC.